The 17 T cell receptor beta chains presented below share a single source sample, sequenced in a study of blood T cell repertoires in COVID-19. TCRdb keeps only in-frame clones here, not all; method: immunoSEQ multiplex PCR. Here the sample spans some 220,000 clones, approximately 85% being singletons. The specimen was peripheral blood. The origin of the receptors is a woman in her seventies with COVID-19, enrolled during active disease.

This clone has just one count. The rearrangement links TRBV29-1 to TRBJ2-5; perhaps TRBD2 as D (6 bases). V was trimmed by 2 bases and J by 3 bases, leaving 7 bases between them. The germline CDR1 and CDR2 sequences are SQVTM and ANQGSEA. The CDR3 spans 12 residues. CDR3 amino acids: CSVESGEETQYF. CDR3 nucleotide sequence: TGCAGCGTTGAATCGGGGGAAGAGACCCAGTACTTC. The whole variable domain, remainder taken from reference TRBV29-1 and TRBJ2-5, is SAVISQKPSRDICQRGTSLTIQCQVDSQVTMMFWYRQQPGQSLTLIATANQGSEATYESGFVIDKFPISRPNLTFSTLTVSNMSPEDSSIYLCSVESGEETQYFGPGTRLLVL.

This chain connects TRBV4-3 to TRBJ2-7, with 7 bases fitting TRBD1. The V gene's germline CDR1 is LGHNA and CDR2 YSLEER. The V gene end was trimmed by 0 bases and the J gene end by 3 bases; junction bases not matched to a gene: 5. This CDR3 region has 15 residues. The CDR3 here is CASSQDLGDSYEQYF. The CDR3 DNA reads TGCGCCAGCAGCCAAGATCTAGGGGACAGCTACGAGCAGTACTTC.

DNA of the CDR3: TGTGCCATCAACGGACAGGTGGGCACCGGGGAGCTGTTTTTT. As protein: CAINGQVGTGELFF. This chain joins TRBV10-3 and TRBJ2-2; 7 nucleotides agree with TRBD1. The CDR3 extends over 14 amino acids. Looked up from germline, CDR1 is ENHRY and CDR2 is SYGVKD. V dropped 7 bases and J dropped 4; count of bases not matched to a gene: 6.

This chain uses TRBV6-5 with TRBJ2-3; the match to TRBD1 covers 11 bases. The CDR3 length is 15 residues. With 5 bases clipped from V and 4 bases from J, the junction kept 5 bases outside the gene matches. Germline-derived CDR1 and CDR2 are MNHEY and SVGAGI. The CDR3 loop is CASSTDRGRADTQYF. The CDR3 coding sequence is TGTGCCAGCAGTACGGACAGGGGGCGGGCAGATACGCAGTATTTT.

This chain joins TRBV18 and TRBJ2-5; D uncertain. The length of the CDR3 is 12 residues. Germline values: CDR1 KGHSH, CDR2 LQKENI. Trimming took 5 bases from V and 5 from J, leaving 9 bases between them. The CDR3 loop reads CASSTVDETQYF. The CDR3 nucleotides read TGTGCCAGCTCAACGGTCGATGAGACCCAGTACTTC.

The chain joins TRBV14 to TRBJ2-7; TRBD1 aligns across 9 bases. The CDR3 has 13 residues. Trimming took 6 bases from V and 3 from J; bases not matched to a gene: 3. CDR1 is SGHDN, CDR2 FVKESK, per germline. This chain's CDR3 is CASSRDRVYEQYF. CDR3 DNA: TGTGCCAGCAGTCGGGACAGGGTCTACGAGCAGTACTTC.

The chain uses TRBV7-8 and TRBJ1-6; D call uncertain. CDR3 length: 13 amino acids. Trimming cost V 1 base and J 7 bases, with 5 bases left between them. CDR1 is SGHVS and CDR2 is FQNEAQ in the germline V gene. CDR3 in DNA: TGTGCCAGCAGCTTAGGGAGAAATTCACCCCTCCACTTT. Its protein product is CASSLGRNSPLHF.

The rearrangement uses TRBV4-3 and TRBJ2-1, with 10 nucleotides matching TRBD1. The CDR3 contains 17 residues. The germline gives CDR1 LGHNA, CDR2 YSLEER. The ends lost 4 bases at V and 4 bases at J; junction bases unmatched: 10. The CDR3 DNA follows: TGCGCCAGCAGCCGCAACCGGGGACAGGGGCATTACAATGAGCAGTTCTTC. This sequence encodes CASSRNRGQGHYNEQFF.

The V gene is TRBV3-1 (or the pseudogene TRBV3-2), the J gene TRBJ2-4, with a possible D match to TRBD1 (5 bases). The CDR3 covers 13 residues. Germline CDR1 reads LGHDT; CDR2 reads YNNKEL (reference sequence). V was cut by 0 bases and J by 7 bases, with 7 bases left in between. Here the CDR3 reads CASSQDWGNIQYF. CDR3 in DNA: TGTGCCAGCAGCCAAGATTGGGGCAACATTCAGTACTTC.

The CDR3 DNA reads TGTGCCAGCAGCCCTAGCGGGGCCTCCTACAATGAGCAGTTCTTC. It yields the protein CASSPSGASYNEQFF. This chain uses TRBV7-2 with TRBJ2-1, with 9 bases lining up with TRBD2. Per germline, CDR1 SGHTA and CDR2 FQGNSA. The trim removed 5 bases at V and 0 bases at J, leaving 2 bases unmatched. This CDR3 is built from 15 residues.

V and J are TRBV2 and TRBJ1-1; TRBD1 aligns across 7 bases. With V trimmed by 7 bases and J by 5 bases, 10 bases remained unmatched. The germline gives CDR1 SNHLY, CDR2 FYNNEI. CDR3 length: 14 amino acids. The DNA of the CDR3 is TGTGCCAGCATTTGGGACAGAGCCGAGACTGAAGCTTTCTTT. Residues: CASIWDRAETEAFF.

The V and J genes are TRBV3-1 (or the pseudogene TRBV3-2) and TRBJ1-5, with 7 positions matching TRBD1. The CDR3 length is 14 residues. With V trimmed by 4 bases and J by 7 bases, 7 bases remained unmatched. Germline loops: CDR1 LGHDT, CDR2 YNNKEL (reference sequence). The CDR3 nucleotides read TGTGCCAGCAGCCTCGACAGGGCAGGACAGCCCCAGCATTTT. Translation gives CASSLDRAGQPQHF.

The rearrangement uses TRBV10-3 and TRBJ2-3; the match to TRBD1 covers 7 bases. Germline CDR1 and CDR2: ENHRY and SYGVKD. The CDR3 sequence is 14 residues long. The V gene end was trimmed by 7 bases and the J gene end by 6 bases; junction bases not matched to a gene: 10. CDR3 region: CAITRQGSRDTQYF. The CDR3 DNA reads TGTGCCATCACTAGACAGGGCTCCAGGGATACGCAGTATTTT.

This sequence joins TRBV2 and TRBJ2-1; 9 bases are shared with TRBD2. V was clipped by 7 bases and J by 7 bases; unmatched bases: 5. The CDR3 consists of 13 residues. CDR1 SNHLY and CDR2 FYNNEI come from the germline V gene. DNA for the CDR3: TGTGCCAGCATTCTAGCGGGGTTGAATGAGCAGTTCTTC. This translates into CASILAGLNEQFF. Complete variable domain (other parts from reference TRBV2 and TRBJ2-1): EPEVTQTPSHQVTQMGQEVILRCVPISNHLYFYWYRQILGQKVEFLVSFYNNEISEKSEIFDDQFSVERPDGSNFTLKIRSTKLEDSAMYFCASILAGLNEQFFGPGTRLTVL.

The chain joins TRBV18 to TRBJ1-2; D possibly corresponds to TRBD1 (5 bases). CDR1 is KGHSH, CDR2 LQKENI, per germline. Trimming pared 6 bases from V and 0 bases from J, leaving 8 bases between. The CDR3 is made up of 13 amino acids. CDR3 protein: CASSQDTNYGYTF. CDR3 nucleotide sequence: TGTGCCAGCTCGCAGGACACTAACTATGGCTACACCTTC.

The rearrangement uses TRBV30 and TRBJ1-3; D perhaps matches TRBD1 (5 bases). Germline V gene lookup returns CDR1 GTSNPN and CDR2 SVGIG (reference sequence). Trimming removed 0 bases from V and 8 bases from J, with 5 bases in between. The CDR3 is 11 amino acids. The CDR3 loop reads CAWSVQDTIYF. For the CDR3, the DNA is TGTGCCTGGAGTGTACAGGACACCATATATTTT.

The CDR3 coding sequence is TGTGCCAGTAGTATGAAAGCAGGGGCGTTTCATGGCTACACCTTC. This sequence encodes CASSMKAGAFHGYTF. This chain links TRBV19 with TRBJ1-2; weak D call: TRBD1 (6 bases). Trimming stripped 3 bases from V and 6 bases from J, with 17 bases between. CDR3 length equals 15 residues. The germline V gene encodes CDR1 LNHDA and CDR2 SQIVND (reference sequence). Filled out from reference TRBV19 and TRBJ1-2, the complete variable domain reads DGGITQSPKYLFRKEGQNVTLSCEQNLNHDAMYWYRQDPGQGLRLIYYSQIVNDFQKGDIAEGYSVSREKKESFPLTVTSAQKNPTAFYLCASSMKAGAFHGYTFGSGTRLTVV.